The rows below give T cell receptor beta chains drawn from one sample of a study of T cells after yellow fever vaccination. Using its own MiXCR run on the 5' RACE reads, TCRdb lists one record per CDR3 protein. The table records under 200,000 distinct CDR3 sequences, about 7% of them present only once. This specimen consisted of CD4+ T cells sorted from PBMCs, obtained roughly 5 days after the first yellow fever vaccination. These receptors were collected from a man younger than 35 who received the YFV17D yellow fever vaccine. CDR3s include the opening cysteine and the closing phenylalanine or tryptophan. The order of the fields is V gene, clone size, J gene, D gene, CDR3 DNA, CDR3 protein. A D gene is named only where the DNA matches it firmly. Rows may omit the clone size; those that give it use once, few, many or a size class.

>TRBV27|.|TRBJ2-7|.
TGTGCCAGCAGTTTATCGAGGACCTCCTACGAGCAGTACTTC
CASSLSRTSYEQYF
>TRBV5-4|few|TRBJ1-6|.
TGTGCCAGCAGAAGCGGACAGTCCGATAATTCACCCCTCCACTTT
CASRSGQSDNSPLHF
>TRBV5-1|many|TRBJ2-3|.
TGCGCCAGCAGCTTCGGACAGAGCACAGATACGCAGTATTTT
CASSFGQSTDTQYF
>TRBV3-1|few|TRBJ2-6|.
TGTGCCAGCAGCCGACCAGGTTCGACAGCTTTTCACTCTGGGGCCAACGTCCTGACTTTC
CASSRPGSTAFHSGANVLTF
>TRBV7-9|many|TRBJ2-1|TRBD2
TGTGCCAGCAGCCGCAGCCGCGGGGGGGCGGTAAATGAGCAGTTCTTC
CASSRSRGGAVNEQFF
>TRBV4-2|few|TRBJ1-6|.
TGTGCCAGCAGCCAAGACAGGGGTAGACAGGTCCTCTCACCCCTCCACTTT
CASSQDRGRQVLSPLHF
>TRBV5-1|few|TRBJ1-4|TRBD1
TGCGCCAGCAGCAAGGGGGCCTCTAATGAAAAACTGTTTTTT
CASSKGASNEKLFF
>TRBV5-1|many|TRBJ2-3|TRBD1
TGCGCCAGCAGCGGTGGACAGGGCACAGATACGCAGTATTTT
CASSGGQGTDTQYF
>TRBV28|.|TRBJ2-1|TRBD2
TGTGCCAGCAAAGCAGCGGGGGGGCCATTAAATGAGCAGTTCTTC
CASKAAGGPLNEQFF
>TRBV7-7|.|TRBJ2-1|.
TGTGCCAGCAGCTTAGGAGGGGGGGCCTCCAATGAGCAGTTCTTC
CASSLGGGASNEQFF
>TRBV6-1|.|TRBJ1-5|TRBD1
TGTGCCAGCAGTGCTTCAGGGGGCGGCAATCAGCCCCAGCATTTT
CASSASGGGNQPQHF
>TRBV2|many|TRBJ2-3|.
TGTGCCAGCAGATCGGATACGCAGTATTTT
CASRSDTQYF
>TRBV25-1|.|TRBJ1-4|.
TGTGCCAGCAGTGAATATCCCCAGGGAACTAATGAAAAACTGTTTTTT
CASSEYPQGTNEKLFF
>TRBV7-2|many|TRBJ2-5|.
TGTGCCAGCAGCGGGGGGGCGGAGACCCAGTACTTC
CASSGGAETQYF
>TRBV4-1|few|TRBJ1-2|.
TGCGCCAGCAGCCAAGAACAAGGGAAAGGTTACACCTTC
CASSQEQGKGYTF
>TRBV10-3|many|TRBJ2-3|TRBD2
TGTGCCATCAGTGAAGGTAGCGGGGGCACAGATACGCAGTATTTT
CAISEGSGGTDTQYF
>TRBV7-2|many|TRBJ2-5|TRBD2
TGTGCCAGCAGCATCATTAGCGGGGGCTGGAGGGAGACCCAGTACTTC
CASSIISGGWRETQYF
>TRBV16|.|TRBJ1-4|.
TGTGCCAGCAGCCCTCTGGGGGCGGATGAATATGAAAAACTGTTTTTT
CASSPLGADEYEKLFF
>TRBV5-1|many|TRBJ1-1|.
TGCGCCAGCAGCTCAGAGCCCGCGGGGGGGCGAGCTGAAGCTTTCTTT
CASSSEPAGGRAEAFF
>TRBV11-2|.|TRBJ2-5|.
TGTGCCAGCAGCCCCATAAGAGGTCGACAAGAGACCCAGTACTTC
CASSPIRGRQETQYF
>TRBV18|few|TRBJ2-2|.
TGTGCCAGCTCACCAGGGGAGAACACCGGGGAGCTGTTTTTT
CASSPGENTGELFF
>TRBV24-1|many|TRBJ2-2|TRBD1
TGTGCCACCGGGGACAGGAACACCGGGGAGCTGTTTTTT
CATGDRNTGELFF